Each of the 2 T cell receptor beta chains below was sequenced from the same sample in a study of blood T cell repertoires in COVID-19. Repertoires were generated with immunoSEQ multiplex PCR, while TCRdb's copy carries only in-frame clones and drops some. The repertoire consists of 92,000 or so clones, with about nine tenths occurring once and the leading ten covering over 0.45%. Sequenced material: peripheral blood. The receptors originated from a man in his sixties with acute or convalescent COVID-19.

This clone was counted between two and nine times. The chain is built from TRBV18 and TRBJ2-7; weak D call: TRBD1 (6 bases). The germline V gene has CDR1 KGHSH and CDR2 LQKENI. This CDR3 comprises 15 residues. V lost 3 bases to trimming and J lost 0 bases, with 12 bases between them. The CDR3 region is CASSPRDTLSYEQYF. CDR3 coding DNA: TGTGCCAGCTCACCCCGGGACACCCTCTCCTACGAGCAGTACTTC.

On this clone itself: With a much larger clone just one base away, this may be a read error. The rearrangement uses TRBV9 and TRBJ2-3, with 8 bases lining up with TRBD2. V shed 0 bases and J 0 bases; nucleotides not matched to a gene: 0. The CDR3 covers 15 residues. Germline V gives CDR1 SGDLS, CDR2 YYNGEE. The CDR3 sequence: CASSVAGGSTDTQYF. The CDR3 coding sequence is TGTGCCAGCAGCGTAGCGGGGGGGAGCACAGATACGCAGTATTTT. The variable domain in full, with the rest retrieved from reference TRBV9 and TRBJ2-3, is DSGVTQTPKHLITATGQRVTLRCSPRSGDLSVYWYQQSLDQGLQFLIQYYNGEERAKGNILERFSAQQFPDLHSELNLSSLELGDSALYFCASSVAGGSTDTQYFGPGTRLTVL.